This passage covers 15 T cell receptor beta chains from one sample sequenced in a study of CD8 T cells in ankylosing spondylitis. TCRdb fed the 5' RACE reads into MiXCR, producing one record per CDR3 protein. This sample carries around 250,000 distinct CDR3 sequences, around 10% of them seen once, and the ten largest clones take around 7%. Sequenced material: blood, either unsorted or a sorted T cell fraction (not recorded which). All receptors derive from a male donor with ankylosing spondylitis or in good health (not recorded which).

This sequence joins TRBV7-9 and TRBJ2-3, with 7 bases that match TRBD2. CDR1 SEHNR and CDR2 FQNEAQ come from the germline V gene (reference sequence). V lost 5 bases, J lost 0 bases, and 2 bases stayed unmatched. The CDR3 consists of 14 residues. The CDR3 sequence: CASSGDYSTDTQYF. In nucleotides, the CDR3 is TGTGCCAGCAGCGGGGACTATAGCACAGATACGCAGTATTTT.

The genes are TRBV7-2 and TRBJ2-3, with 7 bases identical to TRBD2. Germline assignment: CDR1 SGHTA and CDR2 FQGNSA. The CDR3 is 15 residues long. Trimming cost V 2 bases and J 1 base; bases outside gene matches: 3. CDR3 bases: TGTGCCAGCAGCTTAATAAGCGGGGGCACAGATACGCAGTATTTT. Protein: CASSLISGGTDTQYF.

This clonotype appeared many times. The rearrangement uses TRBV7-3 and TRBJ2-3; 9 nucleotides align to TRBD2. J gave up 5 bases and V 3 bases, and 9 bases lay outside the gene matches. This CDR3 region has 16 residues. Germline V gives CDR1 SGHTA, CDR2 FQGTGA. The CDR3 DNA follows: TGTGCCAGCAGCTTGAGTCCTAGCGGGACACGAGATACGCAGTATTTT. Its translation: CASSLSPSGTRDTQYF.

This clonotype showed up just a few times. The V and J genes are TRBV3-1 and TRBJ2-2, with a weak D call TRBD1 (6 bases). This CDR3 has 19 amino acids. V was trimmed by 8 bases and J by 0 bases, leaving 25 bases between them. The V gene's germline CDR1 is LGHDT and CDR2 YNNKEL (reference sequence). CDR3 sequence (DNA): TGTGCCAGCTGCCTGAGGCAAGGGACACTTTCTTCGAACACCGGGGAGCTGTTTTTT. Translated, it gives CASCLRQGTLSSNTGELFF.

V gene TRBV12-3 or TRBV12-4 combines with J gene TRBJ1-4; D is undetermined. V lost 8 bases, J lost 4 bases, and 20 bases lay in between. The CDR3 consists of 16 residues. The CDR3 here is CASGNLWRGGNEKLFF. CDR3 nucleotides: TGTGCCAGCGGTAACCTCTGGCGGGGTGGTAATGAAAAACTGTTTTTT.

In this sample, this clonotype turned up many times. V is TRBV20-1 and J is TRBJ2-5, with 7 bases that match TRBD2. Per the germline V gene, CDR1 is DFQATT and CDR2 is SNEGSKA (reference sequence). There are 13 residues in the CDR3. V lost 3 bases to trimming and J lost 1 base; unmatched junction nucleotides: 2. CDR3 sequence (DNA): TGCAGTGCTAGGACTAGCCTCCAAGAGACCCAGTACTTC. Translated: CSARTSLQETQYF.

The chain recombines TRBV5-1 with TRBJ1-5; 8 bases are shared with TRBD1. This CDR3 region has 15 residues. V dropped 4 bases and J dropped 0; count of bases not matched to a gene: 3. From germline, CDR1 is SGHRS and CDR2 YFSETQ. CDR3 nucleotide sequence: TGCGCCAGCAGCCTGACAGGGGTTAGCAATCAGCCCCAGCATTTT. It is translated as CASSLTGVSNQPQHF.

The V gene is TRBV2, the J gene TRBJ2-1; 7 bases map to TRBD2. J lost 6 bases, V lost 1 base, and 9 bases had no gene match. The germline V gene has CDR1 SNHLY and CDR2 FYNNEI. The CDR3 is 16 residues long. The CDR3 is CASSEDAGEVINEQFF. CDR3 sequence (DNA): TGTGCCAGCAGTGAAGATGCGGGAGAGGTGATCAATGAGCAGTTCTTC.

This clonotype was detected many times. The chain has TRBV20-1 and TRBJ2-1, with 10 bases aligning to TRBD1. Germline lookup yields CDR1 DFQATT and CDR2 SNEGSKA (reference sequence). CDR3 size: 14 residues. Trimming removed 3 bases from V and 3 bases from J; junction bases left unmatched: 2. DNA for the CDR3: TGCAGTGCTAGGGGGGACAGGGGCTACAATGAGCAGTTCTTC. It yields the protein CSARGDRGYNEQFF.

This clonotype was seen many times. V and J are TRBV27 and TRBJ2-2, with TRBD2 matching 12 bases. Losses at the gene ends were 9 bases for V and 8 bases for J; bases not matched to a gene: 7. Germline CDR1 reads MNHEY; CDR2 reads SMNVEV (reference sequence). The CDR3 length is 14 residues. The CDR3, as DNA: TGTGCCAGTACTAGCGGGGGGTACCCGGGGGAGCTGTTTTTT. Its protein product is CASTSGGYPGELFF.

This clonotype was observed at least ten times. The CDR3 sequence: CASSQVLGAPGELFF. In nucleotides, the CDR3 is TGCGCCAGCAGCCAAGTCCTCGGGGCGCCCGGGGAGCTGTTTTTT. This chain links TRBV4-1 with TRBJ2-2; D is possibly TRBD1 or TRBD2 (5 bases each). The CDR3 runs 15 residues. Trimming pared 1 base from V and 6 bases from J, leaving 12 bases between. Germline assignment: CDR1 MGHRA and CDR2 YSYEKL.

This clonotype was observed at least ten times. The chain employs TRBV12-3 or TRBV12-4 and TRBJ2-1, with D perhaps TRBD1 (5 bases). This CDR3 spans 14 amino acids. Trimming pared 5 bases from V and 9 bases from J, leaving 17 bases between. This CDR3 reads CASSLFQGWSEQFF. The DNA of the CDR3 is TGTGCCAGCAGTCTGTTCCAGGGTTGGAGTGAGCAGTTCTTC.

This clonotype was detected a few times. The chain is built from TRBV9 and TRBJ2-1; D uncertain. CDR1 and CDR2 from the germline V gene are SGDLS and YYNGEE. Trimming left V 5 bases short and J 2 bases short, with 17 bases between. The CDR3 is made up of 16 amino acids. The DNA of the CDR3 is TGTGCCAGCAGTGGACCAGGTCCTGCTCCCTACAATGAGCAGTTCTTC. This translates into CASSGPGPAPYNEQFF.

This clonotype was picked up many times. The chain employs TRBV5-1 and TRBJ2-7; 8 nucleotides align to TRBD1. J lost 6 bases, V lost 4 bases, and 12 bases had no gene match. This CDR3 spans 15 amino acids. The germline V gene has CDR1 SGHRS and CDR2 YFSETQ. Written as DNA, the CDR3 is TGCGCCAGCAGCCCCGTCGACAGGGGACCATCCGAGCAGTACTTC. Translation gives CASSPVDRGPSEQYF.

In the case of this clonotype: A junction boundary mismatches the germline segment, possibly from a read error. This chain links TRBV20-1 with TRBJ2-6, with a possible D match to TRBD1 (5 bases). The CDR3 is made up of 16 amino acids. CDR1 and CDR2 from the germline V gene are DFQATT and SNEGSKA (reference sequence). The chain's CDR3 is CCATPKGVSGANVLTF. The CDR3 nucleotides read TGCTGTGCTACCCCCAAAGGGGTGTCTGGGGCCAACGTCCTGACTTTC.